A selection of T cell receptor beta chains follows, all from one sample in a study of Ad26.COV2.S vaccination and SARS-CoV-2 variants. The table came from immunoSEQ multiplex PCR; TCRdb's copy has only in-frame clones and leaves some out. The table lists about 400,000 clones, around 91% of them singletons. Specimen: peripheral blood, collected in a trial of Ad26.COV2.S vaccine versus placebo. The origin of the receptors is a person between 18 and 60 years old who received the Ad26.COV2.S COVID-19 vaccine or a placebo. Both conserved end residues are part of each CDR3. D genes are given only for firm matches. Part of the rows lack a size; the others show once, few, many or a class for expanded clones.

D	V	J	size	CDR3	DNA
-	TRBV7-3	TRBJ1-1	-	CASSLNGPMGNTEAFF	TGTGCCAGCAGCTTAAACGGGCCGATGGGGAACACTGAAGCTTTCTTT
-	TRBV6-5	TRBJ1-2	-	CASSLRRTHNYGYTF	TGTGCCAGCAGTCTACGGAGGACACATAACTATGGCTACACCTTC
TRBD2	TRBV30	TRBJ2-1	-	CAWSPGGNEQFF	TGTGCCTGGAGTCCGGGGGGGAATGAGCAGTTCTTC
-	TRBV6-2/TRBV6-3	TRBJ1-2	-	CASSRGYGYTF	TGTGCCAGCAGTCGGGGATATGGCTACACCTTC
-	TRBV13	TRBJ1-2	-	CASRRRSGTHIDLGYTF	TGTGCCAGCAGAAGACGATCCGGGACACACATCGATTTAGGCTACACCTTC
TRBD1	TRBV4-1	TRBJ2-3	-	CASSQFPGTGGDTQYF	TGCGCCAGCAGCCAATTCCCCGGGACAGGAGGAGATACGCAGTATTTT
-	TRBV5-1	TRBJ1-5	-	CASSAEGGGNQPQHF	TGCGCCAGCAGCGCCGAGGGGGGTGGAAATCAGCCCCAGCATTTT
TRBD1	TRBV9	TRBJ2-1	-	CASSPTGTPYNEQFF	TGTGCCAGCAGCCCGACAGGGACCCCTTACAATGAGCAGTTCTTC
TRBD2	TRBV27	TRBJ2-1	-	CASSLYGAGTSRNEQFF	TGTGCCAGCAGTTTATATGGAGCCGGGACTAGTCGCAATGAGCAGTTCTTC
-	TRBV5-4	TRBJ1-2	-	CASSLEGVNPRHTF	TGTGCCAGCAGCTTGGAGGGGGTCAACCCAAGGCACACCTTC
-	TRBV19	TRBJ2-1	-	CASSIGLYNEQFF	TGTGCCAGTAGTATTGGGCTTTACAATGAGCAGTTCTTC
-	TRBV6-5	TRBJ2-3	-	CASSYTLLTDTQYF	TGTGCCAGCAGTTACACTCTCCTCACAGATACGCAGTATTTT
TRBD1	TRBV28	TRBJ2-7	-	CASSSPGQGSEQYF	TGTGCCAGCAGTTCCCCGGGACAGGGTTCCGAGCAGTACTTC
-	TRBV28	TRBJ2-5	-	CASRSPGQETQYF	TGTGCCAGCAGGAGTCCAGGGCAAGAGACCCAGTACTTC
-	TRBV15	TRBJ1-4	-	CATSRGSIGEKLFF	TGTGCCACCAGCAGAGGGAGCATCGGTGAAAAACTGTTTTTT
-	TRBV9	TRBJ1-1	few	CASSPTERSEAFF	TGTGCCAGCAGCCCCACGGAAAGGTCTGAAGCTTTCTTT
-	TRBV15	TRBJ2-7	-	CATSWGTTYEQYF	TGTGCCACCTCTTGGGGAACAACCTACGAGCAGTACTTC
-	TRBV3-1/TRBV3-2	TRBJ2-5	-	CASSQVPGAGETQYF	TGTGCCAGCAGCCAAGTTCCAGGGGCGGGGGAGACCCAGTACTTC
-	TRBV5-4	TRBJ2-3	-	CASSSGTRADTQYF	TGTGCCAGCAGCTCCGGGACTCGCGCAGATACGCAGTATTTT
TRBD1	TRBV5-1	TRBJ2-7	-	CASRLGTGNEQYF	TGCGCCAGCAGACTCGGGACAGGGAACGAGCAGTACTTC
-	TRBV11-2	TRBJ1-2	-	CASGRSLRNNYGYTF	TGTGCCAGCGGACGCAGTCTGCGTAATAACTATGGCTACACCTTC
TRBD1	TRBV4-1	TRBJ1-2	-	CASSRDRNNYGYTF	TGCGCCAGCAGCCGGGACAGGAATAACTATGGCTACACCTTC
-	TRBV4-2	TRBJ2-5	-	CASSQNRRGSQETQYF	TGTGCCAGCAGCCAGAACCGAAGGGGATCCCAAGAGACCCAGTACTTC
-	TRBV4-2	TRBJ2-1	-	CASSQALAGWNEQFF	TGTGCCAGCAGCCAAGCCCTAGCAGGGTGGAATGAGCAGTTCTTC
TRBD2	TRBV25-1	TRBJ2-6	-	CASSGLAGGAGANVLTF	TGTGCCAGCAGTGGCCTAGCGGGAGGGGCGGGGGCCAACGTCCTGACTTTC
TRBD2	TRBV20-1	TRBJ2-7	-	CSASRGASGRGYEQYF	TGCAGTGCTAGTAGGGGGGCTAGCGGGAGAGGGTACGAGCAGTACTTC
TRBD1	TRBV19	TRBJ2-2	-	CASSPLGWGQGPGELFF	TGTGCCAGTAGTCCCCTTGGGTGGGGACAGGGGCCCGGGGAGCTGTTTTTT
-	TRBV25-1	TRBJ2-5	once	CASSERPWGPQETQYF	TGTGCCAGCAGTGAGCGCCCTTGGGGGCCCCAAGAGACCCAGTACTTC